These T cell receptor beta chains were read from a single sample in a study of human T cells and chemical hapten exposure. TCRdb redid the calling of the RACE reads with MiXCR, one entry per CDR3 protein. The sample lists 370,000 or so distinct CDR3 sequences, approximately 5.1% occurring once. The material sequenced was whole blood, taken in connection with sensitization to the hapten diphenylcyclopropenone (DPC). The receptors were gathered from a woman between 45 and 60 years old with alopecia areata. Some clones in this sample may be carry-over from other donors' samples. CDR3s include the opening cysteine and the closing phenylalanine or tryptophan. D genes are given only for firm matches. Expanded clones are given a class, and other clones once, few, many or no size at all.

j_gene	d_gene	v_gene	abundance	CDR3nt	CDR3aa
TRBJ1-1	-	TRBV6-2/TRBV6-3	many	TGTGCCAGCAGTCCGCAACCGGGACTCCAAGAAGCTTTCTTT	CASSPQPGLQEAFF
TRBJ1-5	-	TRBV2	few	TGTGCCAGCCGAAATCGGTCCCGCAATCAGCCCCAGCATTTT	CASRNRSRNQPQHF
TRBJ2-1	-	TRBV7-8	many	TGTGCCAGCAGCAGGGGGGGCAACAATGAGCAGTTCTTC	CASSRGGNNEQFF
TRBJ1-6	-	TRBV6-1	many	TGTGCCAGCAGTGAAGCCTTCTCCTATAATTCACCCCTCCACTTT	CASSEAFSYNSPLHF
TRBJ1-3	-	TRBV11-2	many	TGTGCCAGCAGCCCAAGATTCTCTGGAAACACCATATATTTT	CASSPRFSGNTIYF
TRBJ2-5	TRBD2	TRBV12-3/TRBV12-4	many	TGTGCCAGCAGTTCCGGGACTAGCGGGGGGACGTACCAAGAGACCCAGTACTTC	CASSSGTSGGTYQETQYF
TRBJ2-5	-	TRBV25-1	many	TGTGCCAGCAGTGAAACGAGCGCGTGGGAGACCCAGTACTTC	CASSETSAWETQYF
TRBJ2-3	-	TRBV24-1	many	TGTGCCACCAGTGATCCCAACCCCGGGGGAGCAGATACGCAGTATTTT	CATSDPNPGGADTQYF
TRBJ2-1	-	TRBV7-9	-	TGTGCCAGCAGCTTCTCTCGCAGAGAGCAGTTCTTC	CASSFSRREQFF
TRBJ2-3	-	TRBV20-1	many	TGCAGTGCTAGAAGGGGCGAGGGGATCACTTCTACAGGGCTAGGAACAGATACGCAGTATTTT	CSARRGEGITSTGLGTDTQYF
TRBJ2-7	-	TRBV7-9	few	TGTGCCAGCAGCTTCGCCTCCTACGAGCAGTACTTC	CASSFASYEQYF
TRBJ2-5	-	TRBV6-5	many	TGTGCCAGCAGTTACTCCCAGGGGACCCAGTACTTC	CASSYSQGTQYF
TRBJ2-3	-	TRBV6-5	many	TGTGCCAGCAGTTACTGGATCGGGGATACGCAGTATTTT	CASSYWIGDTQYF
TRBJ2-7	-	TRBV5-1	many	TGCGCCAGCAGTAAATGGGTCGGGTCCTCCTACGAGCAGTACTTC	CASSKWVGSSYEQYF
TRBJ2-3	TRBD1	TRBV13	few	TGTGCCAGCAGCTCTCTCGGACAGGGGGCAAGGAGCACAGATACGCAGTATTTT	CASSSLGQGARSTDTQYF
TRBJ2-4	-	TRBV4-1	many	TGCGCCAGCAGCCAAGATCGCCAACTTCGGAGGGACATTCAGTACTTC	CASSQDRQLRRDIQYF
TRBJ2-3	-	TRBV7-8	many	TGTGCCAGCAGCTCTGGGGGGGCCTCAGATACGCAGTATTTT	CASSSGGASDTQYF
TRBJ2-1	-	TRBV2	few	TGTGCCAGCAGTGGCCCGGGCGAGGCGTCAGGCGATGAGCAGTTCTTC	CASSGPGEASGDEQFF
TRBJ1-1	-	TRBV28	many	TGTGCCAGCAGTTTTAAGACTGAAGCTTTCTTT	CASSFKTEAFF
TRBJ2-2	TRBD2	TRBV4-3	many	TGCGCCAGCAGCCAAGATGAACACGGGAGGACCGGGGAGCTGTTTTTT	CASSQDEHGRTGELFF
TRBJ1-5	TRBD1	TRBV18	many	TGTGCCAGCTCACCAGAATCCCCAGGGGGAGGTCAGCCCCAGCATTTT	CASSPESPGGGQPQHF
TRBJ2-7	TRBD1	TRBV6-5	many	TGTGCCAGCAGTTTCAACCGGGACAGCTACGAGCAGTACTTC	CASSFNRDSYEQYF
TRBJ2-5	-	TRBV12-3/TRBV12-4	few	TGTGCCAGCAAACAACAAGAGACCCAGTACTTC	CASKQQETQYF
TRBJ1-4	-	TRBV6-2/TRBV6-3	many	TGTGCCAGCAGACCCCGACAGGCAACTAATGAAAAACTGTTTTTT	CASRPRQATNEKLFF
TRBJ2-7	-	TRBV28	few	TGTGCCAGCAGGCTAGGCGCCTGGGCTTACGAGCAGTACTTC	CASRLGAWAYEQYF
TRBJ2-2	-	TRBV14	-	TGTGCCAGCAGCCACCCCGGGACGAGCACCGGGGAGCTGTTTTTT	CASSHPGTSTGELFF
TRBJ1-5	-	TRBV5-6	many	TGTGCCAGCAGCTTGGCAGGGGACTTATCGCCCCAGCATTTT	CASSLAGDLSPQHF
TRBJ1-4	TRBD1	TRBV7-9	few	TGTGCCAGCAGCTTTGGGACAGGAAATGAAAAACTGTTTTTT	CASSFGTGNEKLFF
TRBJ1-1	-	TRBV28	many	TGTGCCAGCAGTCCCAGACGGCCTGAGACTGAAGCTTTCTTT	CASSPRRPETEAFF
TRBJ2-3	TRBD2	TRBV9	many	TGTGCCAGCAGCGGACTAGCGGGAGGGCCGGCAGATACGCAGTATTTT	CASSGLAGGPADTQYF
TRBJ1-5	-	TRBV27	-	TGTGCCAGCAAAAAAACAGGGAACACAGAACAGCCCCAGCATTTT	CASKKTGNTEQPQHF
TRBJ2-1	-	TRBV6-5	many	TGTGCCAGCAGTTATTCGGACACCTACAATGAGCAGTTCTTC	CASSYSDTYNEQFF
TRBJ2-1	TRBD2	TRBV5-4	-	TGTGCCAGCAGCCAGGGCCCCGGCGGGAGCTCCTACAATGAGCAGTTCTTC	CASSQGPGGSSYNEQFF
TRBJ2-5	TRBD1	TRBV7-2	-	TGTGCCAGCAGCTCGGGACAGGTTGGAGAGACCCAGTACTTC	CASSSGQVGETQYF
TRBJ2-3	-	TRBV2	many	TGTGCCAGCAGTTACAGGGTAGATACGCAGTATTTT	CASSYRVDTQYF
TRBJ2-3	TRBD1	TRBV12-3/TRBV12-4	many	TGTGCCAGCAGTTTGAACAGGGGGAACACAGATACGCAGTATTTT	CASSLNRGNTDTQYF
TRBJ1-2	-	TRBV12-3/TRBV12-4	many	TGTGCCAGCAGTTCACTCGGGGCTGGCTACACCTTC	CASSSLGAGYTF
TRBJ1-4	TRBD1	TRBV11-2	-	TGTGCCAGCAGCGGTGGGACAGGGAGGAATGAAAAACTGTTTTTT	CASSGGTGRNEKLFF
TRBJ1-1	TRBD1	TRBV29-1	-	TGCAGCGGCTCGACAGGGGCTGAAGCTTTCTTT	CSGSTGAEAFF
TRBJ2-3	TRBD2	TRBV7-9	few	TGTGCCAGCAGCCCCAGGCCTAGCGGGAGGCCCGGGGGAGATACGCAGTATTTT	CASSPRPSGRPGGDTQYF
TRBJ1-6	-	TRBV12-3/TRBV12-4	-	TGTGCCAGCAGCCAAAAGGATCTCCTCCACTTT	CASSQKDLLHF
TRBJ2-1	TRBD2	TRBV9	many	TGTGCCAGCAGCGTAGGGACTAGAATCTACAATGAGCAGTTCTTC	CASSVGTRIYNEQFF
TRBJ1-1	-	TRBV2	many	TGTGCCAGCAGTGAGGCCAGTCTACGGCCTAGGTCTGAAGCTTTCTTT	CASSEASLRPRSEAFF
TRBJ1-1	-	TRBV20-1	-	TGCAGTGCTAGAGAGGGCCCGGGGACTGAAGCTTTCTTT	CSAREGPGTEAFF
TRBJ1-1	-	TRBV7-6	few	TGTGCCAGCAGCCCACTCCAGAGGGTGGCTGAAGCTTTCTTT	CASSPLQRVAEAFF
TRBJ2-3	TRBD2	TRBV28	many	TGTAGCGGGGGAAGAGCAGATACGCAGTATTTT	CSGGRADTQYF
TRBJ1-2	-	TRBV2	-	TGTGCCAGCATGACAGCCTATGGCTACACCTTC	CASMTAYGYTF
TRBJ2-3	-	TRBV5-1	many	TGCGCCAGCAGCTTTGCCCCGGGGGACACAGATACGCAGTATTTT	CASSFAPGDTDTQYF